Reported below is one T cell receptor beta chain. Measured with immunoSEQ multiplex PCR; TCRdb has only the in-frame clones, and not every one. The sample contains around 92,000 clones, about nine tenths of which appear only once. The data originate from a study of T cell responses to AZD1222 COVID-19 vaccine. There are 15 residues in the CDR3. Germline CDR1 reads SGHVS; CDR2 reads FQNEAQ. V shed 6 bases, J shed 3 bases, and the junction held 9 bases outside the gene matches. Sequenced material: peripheral blood, taken on day 0 of AZD1222 vaccination. The gene calls are TRBV7-8 and TRBJ2-3; 7 nucleotides align to TRBD1. This sequence was found in an adult in good health. In DNA form, the CDR3 reads TGTGCCAGCAGTTTGCCGGGACAGAAGACAGATACGCAGTATTTT. It encodes CASSLPGQKTDTQYF.